The sequence of this T cell receptor (beta chain) was determined in a study of blood T cell repertoires in COVID-19 (dated by TCRdb to 2018 to 2021). Concerning the study at large: Collaborator samples came from the United States, Italy and Spain and covered acute and convalescent phases of COVID-19. The prospective study material was composed of cDNA or gDNA derived from T cells, B-cell-depleted T cells, or PBMCs. The dataset comprised deeply sampled blood TCRbeta repertoires from subjects exposed to, actively infected with, or recovered from COVID-19. The repertoires were released in a freely available public database intended as a resource for research on the immune response to SARS-CoV-2. Samples were obtained from the ongoing ImmuneRACE study (first 160 participants) and from 1,254 subjects provided by 6 global collaborators. A de-identified subject ID, COVID-19 status, age in years and sex were almost always included in the sample metadata. Where HLA class I and class II types were available, the types were taken from metadata supplied by the sample provider, not from assay-based typing. The research as a whole found: The quantity of clinical and demographic metadata differed by source and by participant and was supplied without curation.

Regarding this clone: The clone's antigen remains unknown. No much larger clone exists at a distance of one base, and base qualities are not known.

TCRbeta CDR3 regions were amplified from genomic DNA using the immunoSEQ Assay, a bias-controlled multiplex PCR. The paper's data handling went like this. Within the assay, amplification of reference gene primers was used to estimate how many nucleated cells each sample contained. Sequence reads were collapsed and filtered to measure the absolute abundance of every unique TCRbeta CDR3 rearrangement. For each sample, productive Simpson clonality was calculated by taking the square root of Simpson's diversity index across productive rearrangements. TCRdb retrieved this table from immuneACCESS and kept in-frame rearrangements only. Not all clones are present; in checked studies, unresolved V genes account for under half, and no reason is known for the remainder. V and J calls and clone size are as listed in that table; D and trimming were resolved from the DNA. For this sample there are 15,000 to 20,000 clones; around 88% appear just once. About 2.5% of the sample comes from the top ten.

The CDR3 numbers 14 residues from cysteine through phenylalanine. The read is trimmed to its CDR3 DNA, 42 bases read in frame from base 1. Trimming takes 3 bases from V and 6 bases from J, and the germline ends sit 12 bases apart. CDR1 and CDR2 are drawn from the germline V gene: SGDLS, YYNGEE. Collaborating institutions collected whole blood in K2EDTA tubes following their own protocols. For TCRbeta analysis, collaborator samples were shipped as frozen whole blood, as isolated PBMCs, or as DNA extracted from either sample type. The rearranged segments are TRBV9 and TRBJ1-4, and possibly TRBD1, on 6 matching bases. The sequenced material came from peripheral blood. The receptor comes from a human donor in a cohort sampled during active COVID-19. The CDR3 in this case is CASSAGGADEKLFF. The DNA sequence is TGTGCCAGCAGCGCGGGGGGCGCGGATGAAAAACTGTTTTTT.